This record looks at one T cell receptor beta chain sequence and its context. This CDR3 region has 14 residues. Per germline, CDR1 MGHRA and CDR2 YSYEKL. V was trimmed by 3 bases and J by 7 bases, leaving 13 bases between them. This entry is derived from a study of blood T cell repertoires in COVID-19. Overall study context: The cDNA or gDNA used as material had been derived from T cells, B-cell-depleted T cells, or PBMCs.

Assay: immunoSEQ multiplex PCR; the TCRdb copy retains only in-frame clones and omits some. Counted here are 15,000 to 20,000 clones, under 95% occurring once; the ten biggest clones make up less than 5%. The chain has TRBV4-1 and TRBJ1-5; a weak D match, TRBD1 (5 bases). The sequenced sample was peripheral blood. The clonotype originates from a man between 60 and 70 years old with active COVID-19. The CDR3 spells CASSHQGKNQPQHF. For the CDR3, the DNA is TGCGCCAGCAGCCATCAGGGCAAGAACCAGCCCCAGCATTTT.